This T cell receptor beta chain was captured in a study of cytomegalovirus exposure and HLA in healthy donors. PCR was performed using 60 Vbeta and 13 Jbeta primers. Sequenced by immunoSEQ multiplex PCR; TCRdb stores in-frame clones only, minus some. The sample records about 180,000 clones, approximately 84% being singletons. Turning to this clone: Antigen: not known.

CDR1 and CDR2 (germline): LNHDA, SQIVND (reference sequence). V lost 10 bases and J lost 1, with 10 bases in between. This CDR3 comprises 12 residues. Regarding the study as a whole: Data from an earlier analysis indicated that most TCR beta V segments were productive either about 90% or about 30% of the time.

This clonotype was obtained from a man younger than 40 in good health and CMV-seronegative. The sequencing sample was made of PBMCs. V and J are TRBV19 and TRBJ1-1; D remains unclear. The CDR3 spells CAIRRGNTEAFF. The CDR3 DNA sequence: TGTGCCATCAGGCGTGGGAACACTGAAGCTTTCTTT. Looking up the rest from reference TRBV19 and TRBJ1-1 gives the full variable domain: DGGITQSPKYLFRKEGQNVTLSCEQNLNHDAMYWYRQDPGQGLRLIYYSQIVNDFQKGDIAEGYSVSREKKESFPLTVTSAQKNPTAFYLCAIRRGNTEAFFGQGTRLTVV.